A single sample is the source of the 3 T cell receptor beta chains below, sequenced in a study of T cells after yellow fever vaccination (dated by TCRdb to about 2019). The library was made by 5' RACE. The sequencing machine was an Illumina NovaSeq 6000. The public reads were reanalyzed by TCRdb: fastp trimming at Q25, MiXCR alignment, in-frame beta chains only. Rows merge per CDR3 protein into single entries with the most common DNA and genes. The sample records approximately 150,000 distinct CDR3 sequences, around 9% of which are singletons. The top ten clones comprise around 33% of the sample. Per the publication, the treatment or condition label means: live attenuated yellow fever vaccine strain. The material sequenced was CD8+ T cells sorted from PBMCs, taken 45 days after the yellow fever booster vaccination. These receptors were obtained from a young man who received the YFV17D yellow fever vaccine.

This clonotype was recorded a few times. At one of its ends the junction is not consistent with the germline gene, which may arise from a read error. The chain couples TRBV11-2 to TRBJ2-1; D gene ambiguous. Looked up from germline, CDR1 is SGHAT and CDR2 is FQNNGV. This CDR3 region has 8 residues. DNA of the CDR3: TGTGCCAGCACCCCGCAAGGTTTC. As protein: CASTPQGF.

The chain couples TRBV4-3 to TRBJ2-3; tentatively, D is TRBD1 or TRBD2 (6 bases each). Germline CDR1 and CDR2: LGHNA and YSLEER. V was shortened by 1 base and J by 5 bases, with 13 bases between the two germline ends. This CDR3 is 15 amino acids long. The CDR3 DNA reads as TGCGCCAGCAGCCAAGGTGGGGGGCCTGAAGATACGCAGTATTTT. Protein product: CASSQGGGPEDTQYF.

This chain joins TRBV11-2 and TRBJ2-5, with D hard to call. V was cut by 7 bases and J by 0 bases, with 6 bases left in between. Germline CDR1 reads SGHAT; CDR2 reads FQNNGV. The CDR3 contains 12 residues. CDR3 sequence (DNA): TGTGCCAGCAACTTCTACCAAGAGACCCAGTACTTC. Protein sequence: CASNFYQETQYF. Full variable domain (missing parts from reference TRBV11-2 and TRBJ2-5): EAGVAQSPRYKIIEKRQSVAFWCNPISGHATLYWYQQILGQGPKLLIQFQNNGVVDDSQLPKDRFSAERLKGVDSTLKIQPAKLEDSAVYLCASNFYQETQYFGPGTRLLVL.